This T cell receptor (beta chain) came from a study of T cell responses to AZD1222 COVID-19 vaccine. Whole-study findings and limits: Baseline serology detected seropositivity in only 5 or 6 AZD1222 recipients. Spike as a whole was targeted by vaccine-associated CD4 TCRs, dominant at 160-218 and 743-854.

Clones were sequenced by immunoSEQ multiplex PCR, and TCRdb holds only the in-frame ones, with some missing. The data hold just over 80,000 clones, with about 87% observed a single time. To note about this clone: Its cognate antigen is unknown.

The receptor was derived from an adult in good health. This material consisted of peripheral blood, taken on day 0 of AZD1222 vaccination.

The CDR3 sequence: CASSPISSYNSPLHF. CDR3 in DNA: TGTGCCAGCAGCCCAATCAGCTCCTATAATTCACCCCTCCACTTT. The chain couples TRBV14 to TRBJ1-6; unclear D gene. Germline assignment: CDR1 SGHDN and CDR2 FVKESK. The CDR3 contains 15 residues. V was cut by 4 bases and J by 0 bases, with 7 bases left in between.